This record looks at one TCR beta chain sequence and its context. Its antigen is currently unknown. This sample stems from a study of cytomegalovirus exposure and HLA in healthy donors. About the study: In terms of ancestry, the Caucasian-associated cluster contained 80% to 90% of the approximately 420 genotyped donors. General study findings and limits: According to an earlier analysis, most TCR beta V segments yielded productive rearrangements about 90% or about 30% of the time. The authors later linked a missense DCLRE1C variant to TCR beta V- and J-gene trimming. Associated with cytomegalovirus, according to the listing, were fewer than 200 TCR beta chains.

The PCR employed 60 Vbeta primers together with 13 Jbeta primers. The repertoire was sequenced with immunoSEQ multiplex PCR; TCRdb's copy has only in-frame clones and lacks some. Among fewer than 130,000 clones listed, around 70% were seen once. In germline, CDR1 is MGHRA, CDR2 YSYEKL. V dropped 3 bases and J dropped 1; count of bases not matched to a gene: 6. The CDR3 is made up of 15 amino acids. Sequencing was done on a sample of PBMCs. The chain links TRBV4-1 to TRBJ2-7; 7 nucleotides match TRBD2. The source is a man between 40 and 49 years old in good health and CMV-seropositive. CDR3 loop: CASSHFGGRSYEQYF. In nucleotides, the CDR3 is TGCGCCAGCAGCCATTTTGGCGGGAGATCCTACGAGCAGTACTTC.